These 18 T cell receptor beta chains were sequenced from one sample in a study of monozygotic twins with inflammatory bowel disease (dated by TCRdb to the late 2010s). The method behind the library was 5' RACE. These reads were obtained on an Illumina HiSeq 2500. TCRdb reprocessed the reads; each CDR3 protein sequence makes one entry, and DNA is unavailable. The table for this sample shows more than 350,000 distinct CDR3 sequences. In total, the top ten clones hold about 2.2% of the sample. Sequencing was done on a sample of blood. These receptors all come from a human donor with ulcerative colitis or Crohn's disease, or a healthy co-twin of an affected twin (not recorded which).

The chain recombines TRBV30 with TRBJ2-3. The CDR3 totals 14 residues. The germline gives CDR1 GTSNPN, CDR2 SVGIG (reference sequence). CDR3 protein: CAWSVSTSRDTQYF.

The chain recombines TRBV5-1 with TRBJ1-3. The germline gives CDR1 SGHRS, CDR2 YFSETQ. The CDR3 is 16 residues long. CDR3 residues: CASSLEETFSGNTIYF.

This chain connects TRBV7-8 to TRBJ2-5. Germline V gene sequence: CDR1 SGHVS, CDR2 FQNEAQ. The CDR3 contains 17 residues. The CDR3 reads CASSLGLGTRVVETQYF.

V gene TRBV15 combines with J gene TRBJ1-1; checking the TCRdb D call of TRBD1 is not possible without DNA. There are 16 residues in the CDR3. CDR1 and CDR2 from the germline V gene are LNHNV and YYDKDF (reference sequence). This CDR3 reads CATSRDKQGGGTEAFF.

The CDR3 region is CASSQETSALAYEQYF. The V gene is TRBV23-1, the J gene TRBJ2-7; without DNA, the TCRdb call of TRBD1 cannot be checked. TRBV23-1 is an open reading frame whose function is uncertain. There are 16 residues in the CDR3.

The chain couples TRBV20-1 to TRBJ2-1; TCRdb proposes TRBD2, but this gene call is untestable without DNA. Looked up from germline, CDR1 is DFQATT and CDR2 is SNEGSKA (reference sequence). The CDR3 spans 17 residues. CDR3 sequence reads: CSATGGALRGLHNEQFF.

This rearrangement joins TRBV7-9 to TRBJ2-1. The CDR3 loop spans 12 amino acids. Germline CDR1 reads SEHNR; CDR2 reads FQNEAQ (reference sequence). CDR3 protein: CASSTSGNEQFF.

The chain's CDR3 is CASSGGPGTDSNQPQHF. The V gene is TRBV7-9, the J gene TRBJ1-5; the TRBD1 assignment by TCRdb is unverifiable without DNA. The CDR3 totals 17 residues. Germline V CDR1 and CDR2: SEHNR, FQNEAQ (reference sequence). The full variable domain, in which reference TRBV7-9 and TRBJ1-5 provide the parts outside the CDR3, is DTGVSQNPRHKITKRGQNVTFRCDPISEHNRLYWYRQTLGQGPEFLTYFQNEAQLEKSRLLSDRFSAERPKGSFSTLEIQRTEQGDSAMYLCASSGGPGTDSNQPQHFGDGTRLSIL.

The V and J genes are TRBV6-5 and TRBJ1-6; the D gene TCRdb calls, TRBD1, cannot be checked with no DNA. Per germline, CDR1 MNHEY and CDR2 SVGAGI. CDR3 length equals 15 residues. CDR3 amino acids: CASSYETGTNSPLHF.

The chain uses TRBV7-9 and TRBJ2-7; the TCRdb D gene call, TRBD1, has no DNA to confirm it. The CDR3 is 15 residues long. The germline V gene has CDR1 SEHNR and CDR2 FQNEAQ (reference sequence). CDR3 sequence: CASSPGVGQGNEQYF. Complete variable domain (other parts from reference TRBV7-9 and TRBJ2-7): DTGVSQNPRHKITKRGQNVTFRCDPISEHNRLYWYRQTLGQGPEFLTYFQNEAQLEKSRLLSDRFSAERPKGSFSTLEIQRTEQGDSAMYLCASSPGVGQGNEQYFGPGTRLTVT.

The chain is built from TRBV5-1 and TRBJ1-1; TCRdb selects TRBD1, and the lack of DNA leaves this call unchecked. CDR3 length equals 15 residues. Germline CDR1 and CDR2: SGHRS and YFSETQ. The CDR3 reads CASSRGTPTNTEAFF.

This sequence joins TRBV20-1 and TRBJ1-2. Germline CDR1 and CDR2: DFQATT and SNEGSKA (reference sequence). This CDR3 is 11 amino acids long. This CDR3 reads CSTKGVNGYTF.

CDR3 sequence: CASRSRPTDTQYF. This chain uses TRBV11-2 with TRBJ2-3. The CDR3 is 13 residues long. CDR1 and CDR2 from the germline V gene are SGHAT and FQNNGV. Using reference TRBV11-2 and TRBJ2-3 for the parts outside the CDR3, the full variable domain is EAGVAQSPRYKIIEKRQSVAFWCNPISGHATLYWYQQILGQGPKLLIQFQNNGVVDDSQLPKDRFSAERLKGVDSTLKIQPAKLEDSAVYLCASRSRPTDTQYFGPGTRLTVL.

The chain couples TRBV7-9 to TRBJ2-1; as DNA is missing, the TRBD2 call by TCRdb cannot be tested. Germline CDR1 SEHNR, CDR2 FQNEAQ (reference sequence). CDR3 length: 17 residues. The CDR3 sequence: CASSLSGGGPSYNEQFF.

The rearrangement uses TRBV20-1 and TRBJ1-2; TCRdb's D gene call, TRBD1, goes unchecked for lack of DNA. The CDR3 sequence is 16 residues long. CDR1 is DFQATT, CDR2 SNEGSKA, per germline (reference sequence). The CDR3 protein is CSARDAGGFFLSGYTF.

This chain connects TRBV28 to TRBJ1-5; TCRdb names TRBD1, which stays unverified in the absence of DNA. The CDR3 totals 15 residues. Germline lookup yields CDR1 MDHEN and CDR2 SYDVKM. The CDR3: CASSSPVGGNQPQHF.

The gene calls are TRBV7-8 and TRBJ2-7; TCRdb reports TRBD1, a call that lacks DNA to check it against. Germline CDR1 is SGHVS and CDR2 is FQNEAQ. The CDR3 runs to 13 residues. The chain's CDR3 is CASSSTPLGGQYF.

V usage is TRBV12-3 or TRBV12-4 and J usage is TRBJ1-3; TCRdb reports TRBD1, a call that lacks DNA to check it against. The CDR3 is 13 amino acids. The CDR3 here is CASSGATGNTIYF.